This T cell receptor (beta chain) was observed in a study of T cells in Graves' hyperthyroidism and ophthalmopathy (dated by TCRdb to between 2018 and 2020). Background on the whole study: Peripheral blood was sampled at the time of initial diagnosis, prior to any treatment. To identify distinguishing TCR V-J signatures, a discovery cohort of about 100 patients was used, comprising 40 to 45 with Graves' ophthalmopathy and some 60 with stable Graves' hyperthyroidism. Prospective prediction of ophthalmopathy was tested in an independent validation cohort of 18 to 20 hyperthyroidism patients and some 17 patients who later progressed to ophthalmopathy. The 100 discovery patients were divided at random into training and test sets in a 7:3 ratio. In about 6 Graves' hyperthyroidism patients, the study also compared T-cell repertoires from thyroid tissue with T-cell repertoires from blood. Once sampling was done, hyperthyroidism patients were given methimazole at a starting dose of 30 mg daily, whereas ophthalmopathy patients were given high-dose intravenous methylprednisolone. The paper reports TCR Vbeta CDR3 sequencing of some 140 peripheral blood samples: 40 to 45 ophthalmopathy, under 80 hyperthyroidism and around 17 progressor patients.

V is cut back by 0 bases and J by 2 bases, with 4 bases in the junction unmatched. The germline V gene specifies MGHRA as CDR1 and YSYEKL as CDR2. The CDR3 holds 15 amino acids from the cysteine to the phenylalanine. CDR3 DNA is the only sequence kept; it has 45 bases, read in frame from the first base. The TCR beta CDR3 regions were amplified from the RNA transcripts. The first round of RT-PCR for the TCR CDR3 was performed with the HTBI primer set and the Qiagen OneStep RT-PCR kit. Libraries were constructed in a second round of multiplex PCR, after which size selection and purification were performed. The libraries were sequenced on an Illumina HiSeq2000 using paired-end 100 bp reads. The authors' pipeline ran thus. SOAPnuke was used to process the raw data, throwing out any read that contained adapters or uncalled bases, had a mean Phred below 15, or lacked an exact constant-primer or identifier match. High-quality paired reads were merged with COPE v1.2.5, and unique nucleotide sequences were defined as clonotypes. MiTCR v1.1 was used to align the clonotypes against IMGT TRBV, TRBD and TRBJ reference segments. Analysis was restricted to V-J combinations with a frequency above 0.0001, which covered 99.2% of repertoires. A TCS score was defined as the ratio between F50 (clonal expansion) and ExV (chaos), using BLOSUM62-based TCRdist between CDR3 peptides within each V-J. Welch's t-statistics and random forest reduced fewer than 550 V-J features to under 15, which were used in a naive Bayes classifier (R e1071). The similarity between thyroid and blood repertoires was quantified using the Morisita-Horn index. TCRdb redid the processing of the public reads, applying fastp at Q25 and MiXCR, and retained in-frame beta chains. Entries are consolidated by CDR3 protein sequence, retaining the most common genes and DNA. The V and J calls and clone size are TCRdb's, not the authors'. The sample profile shows about 840,000 distinct CDR3 sequences; roughly 37% of them were found once. Of the sample, 8.9% is held by the ten largest clones.

Graves' hyperthyroidism was defined as stable when no progression to ophthalmopathy occurred over 18 months of follow-up. The hyperthyroidism patients were between 18 and 65 years old and newly diagnosed, with a disease duration of less than 2 months. Patients with uncontrolled infections, other autoimmune diseases, pregnancy or lactation were excluded. Clinical symptoms, serum thyroxine and TRAb, thyroid ultrasound, and orbital computed tomography formed the basis for the diagnoses. Ficoll-Paque density gradient centrifugation was used to isolate PBMCs from 8 to 10 ml of fresh peripheral blood. Trizol reagent was used to extract total RNA, and RNA quality was then checked on an Agilent 2100 Bioanalyzer. In regard to this clonotype: Its target antigen remains unknown. Per-base quality was not reported, and no clone a single base away is much larger than it.

Points the paper makes about the study in general: Ophthalmopathy was separated from stable hyperthyroidism by a 13 V-J signature model, with over 85% sensitivity and about 81% specificity obtained in cross-validation and 80%/75% obtained in testing. Most expanded thyroid clonotypes (frequency above 0.001) were also detected in blood, a finding suggesting that blood repertoires may reflect thyroid immune responses. Sample size was not statistically predetermined, and investigators were not blinded to group allocation. In validation, the model predicted progression to ophthalmopathy with around 71% sensitivity and approximately 72% specificity, a median of around six months before onset.

Sequenced material: blood. This sequence was found in a man younger than 35 with Graves' hyperthyroidism. The chain is assembled from TRBV4-1 and TRBJ2-7, and TRBD2 matches 7 of the central bases. The DNA sequence is as follows: TGCGCCAGCAGCCAAGACGACGCGGGAGCCTACGAGCAGTACTTC. Translated, this is CASSQDDAGAYEQYF.